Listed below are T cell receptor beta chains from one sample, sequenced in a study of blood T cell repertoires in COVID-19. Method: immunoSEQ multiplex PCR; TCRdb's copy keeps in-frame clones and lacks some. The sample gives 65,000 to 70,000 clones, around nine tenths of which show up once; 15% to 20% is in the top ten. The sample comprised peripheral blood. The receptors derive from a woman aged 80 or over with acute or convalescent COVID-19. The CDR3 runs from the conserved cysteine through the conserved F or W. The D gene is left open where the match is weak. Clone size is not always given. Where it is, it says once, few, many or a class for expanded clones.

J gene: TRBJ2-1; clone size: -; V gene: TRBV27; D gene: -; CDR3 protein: CASSLSAWAPYNEQFF; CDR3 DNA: TGTGCCAGCAGTTTATCCGCCTGGGCCCCCTACAATGAGCAGTTCTTC
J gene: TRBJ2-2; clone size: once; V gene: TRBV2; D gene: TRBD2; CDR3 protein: CAGGASDTGELFF; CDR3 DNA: TGTGCGGGAGGGGCGAGCGACACCGGGGAGCTGTTTTTT
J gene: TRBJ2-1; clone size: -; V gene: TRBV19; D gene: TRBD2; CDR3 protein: CASSPRGGSSYNEQFF; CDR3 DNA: TGTGCCAGTAGTCCACGGGGGGGGAGCTCCTACAATGAGCAGTTCTTC
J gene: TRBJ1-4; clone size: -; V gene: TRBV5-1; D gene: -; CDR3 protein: CASRERPGSEKLFF; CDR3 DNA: TGCGCCAGCAGGGAAAGACCGGGTTCGGAAAAACTGTTTTTT
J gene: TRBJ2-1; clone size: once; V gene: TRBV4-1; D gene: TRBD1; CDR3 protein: CASSQEGTGGGRSAFF; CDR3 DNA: TGCGCCAGCAGCCAAGAGGGGACAGGGGGCGGGAGATCCGCGTTCTTC
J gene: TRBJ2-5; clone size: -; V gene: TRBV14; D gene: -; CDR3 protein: CALLLCRDTSYLGLLETQYF; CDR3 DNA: TGTGCCTTACTCTTATGCCGGGACACCAGTTACCTGGGGTTGCTGGAGACCCAGTACTTC
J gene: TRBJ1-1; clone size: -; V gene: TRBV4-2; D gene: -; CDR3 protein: CASSPRFLTEAFF; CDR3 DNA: TGTGCCAGCAGCCCACGGTTCCTCACTGAAGCTTTCTTT
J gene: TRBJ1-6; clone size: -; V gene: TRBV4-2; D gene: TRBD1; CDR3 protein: CASSPQGVDSPLHF; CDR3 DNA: TGTGCCAGCAGCCCACAGGGGGTAGATTCACCCCTCCACTTT
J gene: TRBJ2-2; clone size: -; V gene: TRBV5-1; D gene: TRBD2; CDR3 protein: CASSLEGGRATTGELFF; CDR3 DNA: TGCGCCAGCAGCTTGGAGGGCGGGAGGGCGACTACCGGGGAGCTGTTTTTT
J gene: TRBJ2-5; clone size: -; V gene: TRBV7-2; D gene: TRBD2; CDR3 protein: CASSWEGLAGRETQYF; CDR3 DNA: TGTGCCAGCAGCTGGGAAGGGCTAGCGGGCCGAGAGACCCAGTACTTC
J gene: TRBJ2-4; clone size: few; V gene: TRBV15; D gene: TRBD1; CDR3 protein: CATRDRQGANIQYF; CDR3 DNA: TGTGCCACCAGGGACCGACAGGGGGCTAACATTCAGTACTTC